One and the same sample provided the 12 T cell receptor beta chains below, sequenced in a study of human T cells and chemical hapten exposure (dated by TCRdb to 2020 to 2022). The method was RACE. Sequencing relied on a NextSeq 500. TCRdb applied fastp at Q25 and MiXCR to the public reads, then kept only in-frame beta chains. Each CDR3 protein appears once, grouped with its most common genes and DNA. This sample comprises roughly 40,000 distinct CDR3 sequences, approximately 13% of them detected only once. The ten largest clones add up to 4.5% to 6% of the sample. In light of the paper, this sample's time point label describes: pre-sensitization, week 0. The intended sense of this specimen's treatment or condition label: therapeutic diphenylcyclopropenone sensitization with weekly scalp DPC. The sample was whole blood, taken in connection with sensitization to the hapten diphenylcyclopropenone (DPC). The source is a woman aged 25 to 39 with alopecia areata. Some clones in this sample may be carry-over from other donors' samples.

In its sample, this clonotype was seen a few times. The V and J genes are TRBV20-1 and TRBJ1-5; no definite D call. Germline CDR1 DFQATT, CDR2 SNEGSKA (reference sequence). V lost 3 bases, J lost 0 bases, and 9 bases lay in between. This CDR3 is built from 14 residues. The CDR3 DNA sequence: TGCAGTGCTAGTCTACAGAATAGCAATCAGCCCCAGCATTTT. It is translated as CSASLQNSNQPQHF.

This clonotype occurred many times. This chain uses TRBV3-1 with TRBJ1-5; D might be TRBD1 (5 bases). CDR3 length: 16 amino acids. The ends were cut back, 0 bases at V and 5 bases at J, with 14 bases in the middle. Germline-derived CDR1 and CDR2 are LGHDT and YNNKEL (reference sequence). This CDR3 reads CASSQETGLRDQPQHF. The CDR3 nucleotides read TGTGCCAGCAGCCAAGAAACAGGCCTAAGGGATCAGCCCCAGCATTTT.

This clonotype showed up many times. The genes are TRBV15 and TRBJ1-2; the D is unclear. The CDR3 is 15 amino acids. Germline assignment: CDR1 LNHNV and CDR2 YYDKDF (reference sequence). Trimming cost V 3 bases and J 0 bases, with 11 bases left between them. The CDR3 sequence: CATSSQVEANYGYTF. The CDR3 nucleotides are TGTGCCACCAGCAGTCAAGTAGAGGCTAACTATGGCTACACCTTC.

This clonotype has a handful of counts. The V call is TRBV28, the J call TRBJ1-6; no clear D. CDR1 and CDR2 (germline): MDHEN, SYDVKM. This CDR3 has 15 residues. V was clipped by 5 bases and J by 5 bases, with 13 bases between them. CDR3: CASSTSGGNNSPLHF. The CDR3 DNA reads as TGTGCCAGCAGTACCTCGGGAGGAAATAATTCACCCCTCCACTTT.

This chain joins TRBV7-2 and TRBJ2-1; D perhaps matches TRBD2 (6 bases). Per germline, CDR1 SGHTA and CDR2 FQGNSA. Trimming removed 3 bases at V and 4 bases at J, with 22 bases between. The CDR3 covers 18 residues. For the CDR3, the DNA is TGTGCCAGCAGCTTTTTCGGGCCGATAGCGGATACTTACAATGAGCAGTTCTTC. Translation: CASSFFGPIADTYNEQFF.

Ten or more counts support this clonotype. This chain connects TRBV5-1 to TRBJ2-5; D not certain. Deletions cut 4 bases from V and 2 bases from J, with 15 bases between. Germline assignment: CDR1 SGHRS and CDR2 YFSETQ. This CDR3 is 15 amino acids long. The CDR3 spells CASSPFGGPQETQYF. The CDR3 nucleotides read TGCGCCAGCAGCCCGTTTGGTGGACCGCAAGAGACCCAGTACTTC.

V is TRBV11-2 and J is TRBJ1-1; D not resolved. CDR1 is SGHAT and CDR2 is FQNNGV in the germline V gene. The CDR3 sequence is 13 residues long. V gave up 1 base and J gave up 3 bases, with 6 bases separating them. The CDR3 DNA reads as TGTGCCAGCAGCTTAGGCCCATACACTGAAGCTTTCTTT. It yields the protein CASSLGPYTEAFF.

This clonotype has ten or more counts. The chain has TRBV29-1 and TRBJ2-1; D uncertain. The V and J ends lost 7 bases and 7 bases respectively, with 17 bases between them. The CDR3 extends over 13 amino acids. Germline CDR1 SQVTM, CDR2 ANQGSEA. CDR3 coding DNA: TGCAGCGCTTGGATAGTACCAAAGAATGAGCAGTTCTTC. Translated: CSAWIVPKNEQFF.

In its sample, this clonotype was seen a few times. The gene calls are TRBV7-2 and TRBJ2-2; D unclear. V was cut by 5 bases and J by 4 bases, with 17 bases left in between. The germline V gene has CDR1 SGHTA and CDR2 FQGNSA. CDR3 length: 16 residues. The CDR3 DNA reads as TGTGCCAGCAGCACCGTGGGCGCCCCGTTCACCGGGGAGCTGTTTTTT. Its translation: CASSTVGAPFTGELFF.

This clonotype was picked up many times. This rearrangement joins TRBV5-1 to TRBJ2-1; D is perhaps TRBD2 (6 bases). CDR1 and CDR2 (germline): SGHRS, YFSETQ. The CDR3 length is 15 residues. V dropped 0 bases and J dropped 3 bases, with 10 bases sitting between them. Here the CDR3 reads CASSLEGSGYNEQFF. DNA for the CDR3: TGCGCCAGCAGCTTGGAAGGTAGCGGCTACAATGAGCAGTTCTTC.

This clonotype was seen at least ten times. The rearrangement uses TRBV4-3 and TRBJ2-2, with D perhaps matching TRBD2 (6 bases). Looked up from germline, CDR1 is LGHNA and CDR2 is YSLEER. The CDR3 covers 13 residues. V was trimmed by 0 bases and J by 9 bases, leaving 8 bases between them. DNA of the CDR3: TGCGCCAGCAGCCAAGAGGAGGGTTGGGAGCTGTTTTTT. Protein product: CASSQEEGWELFF.

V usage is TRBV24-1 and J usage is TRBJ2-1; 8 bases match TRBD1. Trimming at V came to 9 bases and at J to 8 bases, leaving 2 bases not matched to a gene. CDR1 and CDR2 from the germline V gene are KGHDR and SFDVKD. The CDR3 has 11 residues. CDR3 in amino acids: CATGQGYEQFF. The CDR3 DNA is TGTGCCACCGGACAGGGTTATGAGCAGTTCTTC.